One sample yielded the 21 T cell receptor beta chains listed below, sequenced in a study of T cell clonotyping in hematopoietic cell transplantation. The method was immunoSEQ multiplex PCR; TCRdb's version includes in-frame clones alone and lacks a portion of them. The sample includes about 36,000 clones, approximately 89% of them seen just once. The sample was peripheral blood mononuclear cells. These receptors all stem from a middle-aged woman in good health. Some clones in this sample may be carry-over from other donors' samples.

V and J are TRBV27 and TRBJ2-7, with TRBD1 as a possible D gene (6 bases). The V gene lost 1 base and the J gene lost 5 bases, with 15 bases spanning the gap. The germline gives CDR1 MNHEY, CDR2 SMNVEV (reference sequence). The CDR3 is 15 residues long. The DNA of the CDR3 is TGTGCCAGCAGTTTATACGGGACAAACCCTAACGAGCAGTACTTC. Amino acids: CASSLYGTNPNEQYF.

This clone was observed a single time. The rearrangement joins TRBV5-4 to TRBJ1-4, with TRBD1 identical over 7 bases. After removal of 4 bases from V and 9 bases from J, the junction contained 12 bases not matched to a gene. The CDR3 totals 15 residues. CDR1 is SGHNT, CDR2 YYREEE, per germline (reference sequence). In DNA, the CDR3 is TGTGCCAGCAGCACCCCTGCAGGGGGATTGCAAAAACTGTTTTTT. Amino acids: CASSTPAGGLQKLFF. Complete variable domain (other parts from reference TRBV5-4 and TRBJ1-4): ETGVTQSPTHLIKTRGQQVTLRCSSQSGHNTVSWYQQALGQGPQFIFQYYREEENGRGNFPPRFSGLQFPNYSSELNVNALELDDSALYLCASSTPAGGLQKLFFGSGTQLSVL.

This clone was recorded a few times. V is TRBV27 and J is TRBJ2-7; D is undetermined. CDR1 is MNHEY and CDR2 is SMNVEV in the germline V gene (reference sequence). V dropped 7 bases and J dropped 0 bases, with 10 bases sitting between them. CDR3 size: 13 residues. DNA for the CDR3: TGTGCCAGCATATCCCGAGACTCCTACGAGCAGTACTTC. It is translated as CASISRDSYEQYF.

The chain uses TRBV7-9 and TRBJ2-7; the D is unclear. CDR1 SEHNR and CDR2 FQNEAQ come from the germline V gene (reference sequence). The length of the CDR3 is 12 residues. The V and J ends lost 2 bases and 6 bases respectively, with 8 bases between them. CDR3 protein: CASSLSYREQYF. The CDR3 DNA reads as TGTGCCAGCAGCTTAAGTTACCGCGAGCAGTACTTC. The full variable domain, completed using reference TRBV7-9 and TRBJ2-7, is DTGVSQNPRHKITKRGQNVTFRCDPISEHNRLYWYRQTLGQGPEFLTYFQNEAQLEKSRLLSDRFSAERPKGSFSTLEIQRTEQGDSAMYLCASSLSYREQYFGPGTRLTVT.

This rearrangement joins TRBV28 to TRBJ1-1, with a tentative D call TRBD1 (6 bases). Germline CDR1 reads MDHEN; CDR2 reads SYDVKM. This CDR3 contains 15 residues. Trimming pared 5 bases from V and 4 bases from J, leaving 17 bases between. The CDR3 is CASSTPAGESTEAFF. The CDR3 DNA is TGTGCCAGCAGTACCCCCGCAGGGGAAAGCACTGAAGCTTTCTTT.

The rearrangement links TRBV28 to TRBJ2-7; TRBD2 is a possible D gene (6 bases). Germline assignment: CDR1 MDHEN and CDR2 SYDVKM. The CDR3 is made up of 19 amino acids. V lost 7 bases to trimming and J lost 0 bases, with 28 bases between them. The chain's CDR3 is CASTTWAGGVAGSSYEQYF. The CDR3 region has the DNA TGTGCCAGCACGACTTGGGCGGGCGGGGTGGCAGGAAGCTCCTACGAGCAGTACTTC.

The chain joins TRBV10-1 to TRBJ2-6; D gene unclear. Germline CDR1 reads WNHNN; CDR2 reads SYGVQD (reference sequence). With 9 bases removed from V and 0 bases from J, the gap between germline ends came to 6 bases. The CDR3 contains 13 residues. CDR3 sequence reads: CASSSSGANVLTF. The CDR3, as DNA: TGCGCCAGTTCGAGCTCTGGGGCCAACGTCCTGACTTTC.

The chain uses TRBV2 and TRBJ2-7, with TRBD1 identical over 7 bases. The CDR3 has 13 residues. The V segment lost 8 bases and the J segment 3 bases; nucleotides outside the gene matches: 7. The germline V gene has CDR1 SNHLY and CDR2 FYNNEI. In DNA form, the CDR3 reads TGTGCCAGCGGATACAGGGGTTTCTACGAGCAGTACTTC. Translated, it gives CASGYRGFYEQYF.

The chain employs TRBV10-3 and TRBJ1-1; maybe TRBD1 (6 bases). The CDR3 consists of 13 residues. V lost 8 bases and J lost 0, with 10 bases in between. Per the germline V gene, CDR1 is ENHRY and CDR2 is SYGVKD. This chain's CDR3 is CAISRGVNTEAFF. As DNA, the CDR3 is TGTGCCATCTCAAGGGGGGTGAACACTGAAGCTTTCTTT.

V and J are TRBV27 and TRBJ2-2, with 8 positions matching TRBD1. The CDR3 extends over 17 amino acids. V was pared by 5 bases and J by 6 bases, with 14 bases of the junction left unmatched. Germline V gene sequence: CDR1 MNHEY, CDR2 SMNVEV (reference sequence). The CDR3 reads CASSPHRGQGMPGELFF. The CDR3 coding sequence is TGTGCCAGCAGTCCCCATCGAGGACAGGGAATGCCCGGGGAGCTGTTTTTT.

In its sample, this clone was seen once. The CDR3 protein is CASSLVTAEQYF. The CDR3 bases are TGTGCCAGCAGCTTAGTGACCGCCGAGCAGTACTTC. The J gene is TRBJ2-7, the V gene TRBV7-9; D not certain. V was shortened by 1 base and J by 6 bases, with 7 bases between the two germline ends. The CDR3 is made up of 12 amino acids. From germline, CDR1 is SEHNR and CDR2 FQNEAQ (reference sequence). Full variable domain (rest looked up from reference TRBV7-9 and TRBJ2-7): DTGVSQNPRHKITKRGQNVTFRCDPISEHNRLYWYRQTLGQGPEFLTYFQNEAQLEKSRLLSDRFSAERPKGSFSTLEIQRTEQGDSAMYLCASSLVTAEQYFGPGTRLTVT.

For the CDR3, the DNA is TGTGCCAGCAGCCCGCCGGGACAGAGATCAATGAACACTGAAGCTTTCTTT. Protein: CASSPPGQRSMNTEAFF. The rearrangement links TRBV7-8 to TRBJ1-1; 7 bases are a match to TRBD1. Germline CDR1 is SGHVS and CDR2 is FQNEAQ. The junction had 12 bases not matched to a gene; V was cut back by 5 bases and J by 0 bases. There are 17 residues in the CDR3.

The CDR3 DNA reads TGTGCCAGCAGCTCCTCGTGGGAAGCAACCTCTGGAAACACCATATATTTT. Translating gives CASSSSWEATSGNTIYF. This chain joins TRBV7-8 and TRBJ1-3, with unresolved D. V was cut by 4 bases and J by 0 bases, with 16 bases left in between. CDR1 and CDR2 (germline): SGHVS, FQNEAQ. This CDR3 is 17 amino acids long. Supplemented by reference TRBV7-8 and TRBJ1-3, the full variable domain reads GAGVSQSPRYKVAKRGQDVALRCDPISGHVSLFWYQQALGQGPEFLTYFQNEAQLDKSGLPSDRFFAERPEGSVSTLKIQRTQQEDSAVYLCASSSSWEATSGNTIYFGEGSWLTVV.

This chain joins TRBV11-2 and TRBJ1-1, with D possibly being TRBD1 (5 bases). The CDR3 runs to 14 residues. The germline V and J ends were trimmed by 5 bases and 2 bases, with 12 bases remaining between them. The germline gives CDR1 SGHAT, CDR2 FQNNGV. The CDR3 nucleotides are TGTGCCAGCAGCGCCCTGGGGGTAAACACTGAAGCTTTCTTT. This translates into CASSALGVNTEAFF.

The rearrangement uses TRBV6-1 and TRBJ1-1; 9 nucleotides agree with TRBD1. V trimming: 7 bases; J trimming: 6 bases; junction bases outside the gene matches: 12. The CDR3 length is 15 residues. Germline V gene sequence: CDR1 MNHNS, CDR2 SASEGT. Written as DNA, the CDR3 is TGTGCCAGCAATGGGAGACAGGGGGGTGAAGCTGAAGCTTTCTTT. Translation gives CASNGRQGGEAEAFF.

The rearrangement links TRBV19 to TRBJ1-1, with no clear D. Germline CDR1 and CDR2: LNHDA and SQIVND (reference sequence). Trimming removed 3 bases from V and 0 bases from J, with 14 bases in between. The CDR3 totals 16 residues. The CDR3 DNA is TGTGCCAGTAGTATCGGCCCAAGACGCATGAACACTGAAGCTTTCTTT. Translating gives CASSIGPRRMNTEAFF.

This clone was seen only a few times. The chain is built from TRBV2 and TRBJ1-4; possibly TRBD1 for D (5 bases). The CDR3 has 11 amino acids. In germline, CDR1 is SNHLY, CDR2 FYNNEI. The V end was cut by 6 bases, the J end by 8 bases, with 7 bases between. The CDR3 reads CASRDIEKLFF. The CDR3 DNA is TGTGCCAGCAGGGACATCGAAAAACTGTTTTTT.

The CDR3 bases are TGTGCCAGTAGCAATCCGGGACAGATAACCTACGAGCAGTACTTC. This translates into CASSNPGQITYEQYF. The chain links TRBV19 to TRBJ2-7, with TRBD1 identical over 7 bases. This CDR3 is 15 amino acids long. Germline assignment: CDR1 LNHDA and CDR2 SQIVND (reference sequence). V shed 6 bases, J shed 2 bases, and the junction held 10 bases outside the gene matches.

The chain couples TRBV7-8 to TRBJ2-1; unclear D gene. From germline, CDR1 is SGHVS and CDR2 FQNEAQ. V was pared by 4 bases and J by 4 bases, with 11 bases between. The CDR3 covers 14 residues. CDR3 protein: CASSSRIQYNEQFF. In DNA, the CDR3 is TGTGCCAGCAGCTCCCGGATACAGTACAATGAGCAGTTCTTC.

DNA for the CDR3: TGTGCCAGCAGTCCTAGGACTAGCTCCTACGAGCAGTACTTC. This gives the protein CASSPRTSSYEQYF. This chain connects TRBV6-5 to TRBJ2-7; 7 bases are shared with TRBD2. This CDR3 is built from 14 residues. Germline values: CDR1 MNHEY, CDR2 SVGAGI. After removal of 5 bases from V and 0 bases from J, the junction contained 4 bases not matched to a gene.

This clone was found once. The chain joins TRBV29-1 to TRBJ1-4, with no clear D. Germline V gene data show CDR1 as SQVTM and CDR2 as ANQGSEA. V was trimmed by 6 bases and J by 0 bases, leaving 5 bases between them. The CDR3 has 12 amino acids. This CDR3 is CSVRTTNEKLFF. As DNA, the CDR3 is TGCAGCGTCCGGACAACTAATGAAAAACTGTTTTTT.